A single sample gave rise to the 32 T cell receptor beta chains below, sequenced in a study of naive and memory T cell subsets. The beta constant-region primer was an equimolar mix of two oligonucleotides covering TRBC1 and TRBC2. The ligated cDNA underwent four PCR rounds using SP2 and nested alpha and beta constant-region primers. TCRdb processed the UMI-ligation and nested PCR reads anew with MiXCR; each CDR3 protein has one entry. Of around 110,000 distinct CDR3 sequences listed, around a third are singletons. The specimen was central memory CD4+ T cells from blood. These receptors were collected from a human donor in good health.

The genes are TRBV5-1 and TRBJ2-1; 7 bases are a match to TRBD2. Trimming removed 2 bases from V and 7 bases from J; junction bases left unmatched: 9. The V gene's germline CDR1 is SGHRS and CDR2 YFSETQ. The CDR3 sequence is 15 residues long. CDR3 coding DNA: TGCGCCAGCAGCTTAGACGGGACTACGCGAAATGAGCAGTTCTTC. Translated, it gives CASSLDGTTRNEQFF.

This clonotype has a handful of counts. J is TRBJ2-1 and V is TRBV20-1; no definite D call. The CDR3 runs 12 residues. Germline V CDR1 and CDR2: DFQATT, SNEGSKA (reference sequence). Trimming took 1 base from V and 5 from J, leaving 6 bases between them. CDR3 protein: CSARVYNNEQFF. The DNA for the CDR3 is TGCAGTGCTAGAGTCTACAACAATGAGCAGTTCTTC.

This clonotype came up a few times. The rearrangement joins TRBV28 to TRBJ1-2; D perhaps matches TRBD1 (5 bases). In germline, CDR1 is MDHEN, CDR2 SYDVKM. The CDR3 runs to 11 residues. V was clipped by 9 bases and J by 5 bases, with 10 bases between them. The CDR3: CASDSRYGYTF. The CDR3 nucleotides read TGTGCCAGTGACAGTAGGTATGGCTACACCTTC.

V is TRBV7-2 and J is TRBJ1-3, with TRBD1 matching 8 bases. The V gene end was trimmed by 2 bases and the J gene end by 2 bases; junction bases not matched to a gene: 8. This CDR3 has 17 residues. From germline, CDR1 is SGHTA and CDR2 FQGNSA. CDR3 nucleotides: TGTGCCAGCAGCTTACGCCCTCAACAGGGGGCTGGAAACACCATATATTTT. This sequence encodes CASSLRPQQGAGNTIYF.

The rearrangement links TRBV9 to TRBJ2-3, with D maybe TRBD1 (6 bases). Germline CDR1 and CDR2: SGDLS and YYNGEE. The CDR3 totals 15 residues. V was shortened by 0 bases and J by 4 bases, with 12 bases between the two germline ends. CDR3 sequence: CASSVVQGTPDTQYF. The CDR3 DNA reads as TGTGCCAGCAGCGTAGTGCAGGGGACGCCAGATACGCAGTATTTT.

This clonotype has more than one count but fewer than ten. The gene calls are TRBV29-1 and TRBJ2-1, with 7 nucleotides matching TRBD2. Germline values: CDR1 SQVTM, CDR2 ANQGSEA. Trimming took 7 bases from V and 1 from J; bases not matched to a gene: 1. The CDR3 runs to 12 residues. CDR3 residues: CSGLASYNEQFF. For the CDR3, the DNA is TGCAGCGGACTAGCTTCCTACAATGAGCAGTTCTTC.

This clonotype was counted a few times. The chain combines TRBV11-2 with TRBJ2-1; maybe TRBD1 (5 bases). The CDR3 extends over 15 amino acids. V lost 5 bases to trimming and J lost 0 bases, with 11 bases between them. CDR1 is SGHAT, CDR2 FQNNGV, per germline. CDR3: CASSQGASSYNEQFF. The CDR3 DNA follows: TGTGCCAGCAGCCAGGGCGCGAGCTCCTACAATGAGCAGTTCTTC.

The chain recombines TRBV3-1 with TRBJ2-2, with D uncertain. Trimming removed 0 bases from V and 2 bases from J, with 7 bases in between. CDR1 is LGHDT and CDR2 is YNNKEL in the germline V gene (reference sequence). CDR3 length equals 15 residues. DNA of the CDR3: TGTGCCAGCAGCCAAGAGGGCTTTAACACCGGGGAGCTGTTTTTT. Residues: CASSQEGFNTGELFF.

The rearrangement joins TRBV20-1 to TRBJ2-1, with D perhaps TRBD2 (7 bases). V was clipped by 6 bases and J by 7 bases, with 13 bases between them. The CDR3 extends over 12 amino acids. The V gene's germline CDR1 is DFQATT and CDR2 SNEGSKA (reference sequence). As DNA, the CDR3 is TGCAGTGCCCGGGGGGCATGGAATGAGCAGTTCTTC. It translates to CSARGAWNEQFF.

This chain joins TRBV18 and TRBJ2-7; no reliable D call. The germline V and J ends were trimmed by 0 bases and 3 bases, with 9 bases remaining between them. This CDR3 region has 14 residues. Germline CDR1 is KGHSH and CDR2 is LQKENI. CDR3 nucleotide sequence: TGTGCCAGCTCACCACCATCGGGCCTCTACGAGCAGTACTTC. Its translation is CASSPPSGLYEQYF.

This clonotype was recorded a few times. The V gene is TRBV7-2, the J gene TRBJ2-3; D gene uncertain. Germline CDR1 and CDR2: SGHTA and FQGNSA. The CDR3 loop spans 13 amino acids. Trimming removed 2 bases at V and 7 bases at J, with 10 bases between. Written as DNA, the CDR3 is TGTGCCAGCAGCTTAAATGCGGCATATACGCAGTATTTT. Its translation is CASSLNAAYTQYF.

This clonotype was seen only a few times. This rearrangement joins TRBV30 to TRBJ1-2, with 7 bases aligning to TRBD1. Losses at the gene ends were 2 bases for V and 4 bases for J; bases not matched to a gene: 4. Germline assignment: CDR1 GTSNPN and CDR2 SVGIG (reference sequence). The CDR3 contains 13 residues. CDR3 nucleotides: TGTGCCTGGAGTTTTGGGGACAGCTATGGCTACACCTTC. This codes for CAWSFGDSYGYTF.

The V and J genes are TRBV10-2 and TRBJ2-5, with D perhaps TRBD1 or TRBD2 (5 bases each). The V and J ends lost 8 bases and 5 bases respectively, with 12 bases between them. Germline V gene lookup returns CDR1 WSHSY and CDR2 SAAADI. The CDR3 has 12 residues. DNA of the CDR3: TGCGCCAGCCAGGGCCGCGGGGAGACCCAGTACTTC. This gives the protein CASQGRGETQYF.

The rearrangement joins TRBV10-3 to TRBJ2-7; TRBD1 is a possible D gene (6 bases). Per the germline V gene, CDR1 is ENHRY and CDR2 is SYGVKD. This CDR3 spans 13 amino acids. V lost 5 bases, J lost 2 bases, and 10 bases lay in between. DNA for the CDR3: TGTGCCATCAGTAAGGGACAAACCTACGAGCAGTACTTC. Its protein is CAISKGQTYEQYF.

A few counts support this clonotype. The V call is TRBV5-1, the J call TRBJ2-1; D unresolved. The CDR3 is 14 residues long. V lost 0 bases and J lost 5, with 9 bases in between. Germline assignment: CDR1 SGHRS and CDR2 YFSETQ. The CDR3 DNA reads as TGCGCCAGCAGCTTGGGTAACGCCAACAATGAGCAGTTCTTC. Translating it yields CASSLGNANNEQFF.

The chain combines TRBV28 with TRBJ1-5; D is possibly TRBD1 (5 bases). The germline gives CDR1 MDHEN, CDR2 SYDVKM. With 4 bases removed from V and 6 bases from J, the gap between germline ends came to 7 bases. The CDR3 contains 12 residues. The CDR3 loop reads CASSSGFQPQHF. In DNA form, the CDR3 reads TGTGCCAGCAGTTCAGGGTTTCAGCCCCAGCATTTT.

V usage is TRBV5-1 and J usage is TRBJ2-1, with D possibly matching TRBD1 (5 bases). The ends were cut back, 6 bases at V and 2 bases at J, with 15 bases in the middle. Germline values: CDR1 SGHRS, CDR2 YFSETQ. The CDR3 runs to 15 residues. CDR3 sequence reads: CASILVPGTYNEQFF. CDR3 DNA sequence: TGCGCCAGCATCCTAGTCCCAGGGACCTACAATGAGCAGTTCTTC.

This clonotype was found many times. J is TRBJ2-1 and V is TRBV24-1, with 10 bases matching TRBD2. Trimming cost V 0 bases and J 9 bases; bases outside gene matches: 7. The CDR3 sequence is 16 residues long. CDR1 and CDR2 (germline): KGHDR, SFDVKD. The CDR3 nucleotides read TGTGCCACCAGTGATTTGCTTGCTAGCGGGAGCATTGAGCAGTTCTTC. Translated: CATSDLLASGSIEQFF.

Note on this clonotype: Just one base apart from a much larger clone, this may be a read error. V gene TRBV18 combines with J gene TRBJ2-1; D gene ambiguous. Germline lookup yields CDR1 KGHSH and CDR2 LQKENI. There are 15 residues in the CDR3. The V end was cut by 4 bases, the J end by 4 bases, with 14 bases between. The CDR3 spells CASSHGPTNYNEQFF. The CDR3 DNA reads as TGTGCCAGCTCACACGGACCGACCAATTACAATGAGCAGTTCTTC.

The chain combines TRBV24-1 with TRBJ2-2; weak D call: TRBD2 (7 bases). The germline CDR1 and CDR2 sequences are KGHDR and SFDVKD. The CDR3 totals 16 residues. V was cut by 2 bases and J by 7 bases, with 16 bases left in between. The CDR3 region is CATSDSSEGGIGELFF. In nucleotides, the CDR3 is TGTGCCACCAGTGATTCAAGCGAGGGGGGGATCGGGGAGCTGTTTTTT.

In this sample, this clonotype turned up many times. Germline and junction disagree at one end, which may indicate a read error. J is TRBJ2-5 and V is TRBV7-7, with a possible D match to TRBD1 (5 bases). This CDR3 has 13 amino acids. Germline CDR1 SSHAT, CDR2 FNYEAQ (reference sequence). The CDR3 region is CASSLGAEETQYF. In nucleotides, the CDR3 is TGTGCTAGCAGCTTAGGGGCGGAAGAGACCCAGTACTTC.

The chain couples TRBV29-1 to TRBJ2-1; 9 positions match TRBD2. This CDR3 spans 15 amino acids. V shed 6 bases, J shed 7 bases, and the junction held 13 bases outside the gene matches. Germline V gene data show CDR1 as SQVTM and CDR2 as ANQGSEA. The CDR3 region has the DNA TGCAGCGTGAAACCGGGACTAGCTGGACGGAATGAGCAGTTCTTC. Translation: CSVKPGLAGRNEQFF.

The chain recombines TRBV28 with TRBJ2-5; the match to TRBD2 covers 14 bases. V trimming: 1 base; J trimming: 5 bases; junction bases outside the gene matches: 3. CDR1 is MDHEN, CDR2 SYDVKM, per germline. CDR3 length: 16 residues. The CDR3 DNA reads TGTGCCAGCAGTTTATATAGGACTAGCGGGAGGGAGACCCAGTACTTC. Its translation is CASSLYRTSGRETQYF.

The chain links TRBV10-3 to TRBJ2-2, with no clear D. CDR1 is ENHRY, CDR2 SYGVKD, per germline. The V end was cut by 5 bases, the J end by 6 bases, with 10 bases between. There are 13 residues in the CDR3. The CDR3 DNA is TGTGCCATCAGTCAGATCCCGTCCGGGGAGCTGTTTTTT. Amino acid sequence: CAISQIPSGELFF.

The V gene is TRBV6-6, the J gene TRBJ2-1; TRBD1 aligns across 8 bases. V dropped 5 bases and J dropped 6; count of bases not matched to a gene: 12. The length of the CDR3 is 16 residues. Germline CDR1 and CDR2: MNHNY and SVGAGI (reference sequence). CDR3 region: CASSGAGGQGSNEQFF. The DNA of the CDR3 is TGTGCCAGCAGTGGGGCCGGAGGACAGGGTTCCAATGAGCAGTTCTTC.

The chain combines TRBV5-1 with TRBJ2-6; the match to TRBD1 covers 7 bases. This CDR3 has 17 residues. V was pared by 5 bases and J by 0 bases, with 8 bases of the junction left unmatched. Germline assignment: CDR1 SGHRS and CDR2 YFSETQ. CDR3 loop: CASRLRGQTSGANVLTF. In nucleotides, the CDR3 is TGCGCCAGCAGGCTAAGGGGACAGACCTCTGGGGCCAACGTCCTGACTTTC.

This chain uses TRBV6-2 or TRBV6-3 with TRBJ2-1; D unresolved. Trimming removed 1 base at V and 8 bases at J, with 3 bases between. The CDR3 runs to 11 residues. CDR1 and CDR2 from the germline V gene are MNHEY and SVGEGT. The CDR3 coding sequence is TGTGCCAGCAGTTACTGGGATGAGCAGTTCTTC. Its translation: CASSYWDEQFF.

The chain employs TRBV2 and TRBJ1-2; weak D call: TRBD1 (6 bases). This CDR3 has 13 residues. The V gene lost 9 bases and the J gene lost 5 bases, with 16 bases spanning the gap. CDR1 and CDR2 (germline): SNHLY, FYNNEI. The CDR3 loop is CARGGSGAYGYTF. The CDR3 DNA sequence: TGTGCCAGGGGAGGCTCGGGGGCTTATGGCTACACCTTC.

The chain recombines TRBV7-2 with TRBJ2-4; perhaps TRBD1 as D (5 bases). Trimming took 5 bases from V and 9 from J, leaving 17 bases between them. Looked up from germline, CDR1 is SGHTA and CDR2 is FQGNSA. The CDR3 extends over 14 amino acids. In nucleotides, the CDR3 is TGTGCCAGCAGCCCAGGATCGCAGACAGTCATTCAGTACTTC. Amino acids: CASSPGSQTVIQYF.

The CDR3: CASARGNPLYGYTF. For the CDR3, the DNA is TGTGCCAGCGCCAGGGGCAACCCCCTCTATGGCTACACCTTC. The genes are TRBV12-3 or TRBV12-4 and TRBJ1-2, with a weak D call TRBD1 (6 bases). CDR3 length: 14 residues. Trimming stripped 8 bases from V and 4 bases from J, with 17 bases between.

This clonotype was seen once. A junction boundary mismatches the germline segment, possibly from a read error. The chain carries TRBV10-3 and TRBJ2-2, with TRBD2 as a possible D gene (5 bases). Germline-derived CDR1 and CDR2 are ENHRY and SYGVKD. The CDR3 sequence is 14 residues long. Here the CDR3 DNA reads TGTGCCACCGGACGGAACCAAAACACCGGGGAACTGTTTTTT. Translated, it gives CATGRNQNTGELFF.

The V and J genes are TRBV2 and TRBJ1-5; perhaps TRBD1 as D (5 bases). This CDR3 contains 14 residues. Germline values: CDR1 SNHLY, CDR2 FYNNEI. V shed 7 bases and J shed 4 bases, with 14 bases lying between them. The CDR3 bases are TGTGCCAGCACCCCGAGGGGAGCAAATCAGCCCCAGCATTTT. Its protein product is CASTPRGANQPQHF.